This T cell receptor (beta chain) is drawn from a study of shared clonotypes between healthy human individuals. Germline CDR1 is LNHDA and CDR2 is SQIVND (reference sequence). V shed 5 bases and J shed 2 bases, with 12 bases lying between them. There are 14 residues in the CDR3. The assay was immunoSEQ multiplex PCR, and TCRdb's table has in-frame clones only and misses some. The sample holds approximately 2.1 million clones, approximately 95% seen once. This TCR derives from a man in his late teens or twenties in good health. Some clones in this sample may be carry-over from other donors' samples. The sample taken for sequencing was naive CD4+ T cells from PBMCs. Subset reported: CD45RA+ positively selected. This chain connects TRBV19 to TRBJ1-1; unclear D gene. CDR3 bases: TGTGCCAGTAGTGATACAAGGGTTAACACTGAAGCTTTCTTT. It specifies CASSDTRVNTEAFF.